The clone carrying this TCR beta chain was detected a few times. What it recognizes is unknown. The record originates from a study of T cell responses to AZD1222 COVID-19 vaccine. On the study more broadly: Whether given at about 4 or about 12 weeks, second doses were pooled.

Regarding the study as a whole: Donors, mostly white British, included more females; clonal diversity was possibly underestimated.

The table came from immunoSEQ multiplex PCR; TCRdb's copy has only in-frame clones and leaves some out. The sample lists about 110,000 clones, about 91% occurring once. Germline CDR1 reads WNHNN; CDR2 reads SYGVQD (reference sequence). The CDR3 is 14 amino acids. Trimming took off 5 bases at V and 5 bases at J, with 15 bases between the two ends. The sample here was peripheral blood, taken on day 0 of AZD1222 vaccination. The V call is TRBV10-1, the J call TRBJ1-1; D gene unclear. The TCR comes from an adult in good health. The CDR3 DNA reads TGCGCCAGCAGTAACTACCGGATGGGGACTGAAGCTTTCTTT. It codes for CASSNYRMGTEAFF.